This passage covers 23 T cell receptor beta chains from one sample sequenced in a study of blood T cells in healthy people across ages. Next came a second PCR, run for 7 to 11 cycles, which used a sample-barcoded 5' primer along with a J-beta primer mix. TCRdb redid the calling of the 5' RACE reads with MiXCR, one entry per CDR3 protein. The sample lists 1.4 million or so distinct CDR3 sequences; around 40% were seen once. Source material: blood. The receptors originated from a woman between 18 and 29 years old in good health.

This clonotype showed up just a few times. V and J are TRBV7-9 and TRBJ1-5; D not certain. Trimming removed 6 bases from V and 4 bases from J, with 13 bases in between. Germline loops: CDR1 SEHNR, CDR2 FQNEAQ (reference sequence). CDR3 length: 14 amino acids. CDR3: CASSTGIGNQPQHF. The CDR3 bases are TGTGCCAGCAGTACCGGTATAGGGAATCAGCCCCAGCATTTT. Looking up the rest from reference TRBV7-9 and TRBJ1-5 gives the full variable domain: DTGVSQNPRHKITKRGQNVTFRCDPISEHNRLYWYRQTLGQGPEFLTYFQNEAQLEKSRLLSDRFSAERPKGSFSTLEIQRTEQGDSAMYLCASSTGIGNQPQHFGDGTRLSIL.

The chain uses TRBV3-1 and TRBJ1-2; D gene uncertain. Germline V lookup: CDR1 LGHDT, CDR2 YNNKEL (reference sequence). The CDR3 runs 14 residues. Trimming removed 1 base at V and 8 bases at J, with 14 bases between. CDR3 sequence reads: CASSQVSGKRGYTF. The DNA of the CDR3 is TGTGCCAGCAGCCAAGTATCCGGGAAAAGAGGCTACACCTTC. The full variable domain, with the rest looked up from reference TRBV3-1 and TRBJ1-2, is DTAVSQTPKYLVTQMGNDKSIKCEQNLGHDTMYWYKQDSKKFLKIMFSYNNKELIINETVPNRFSPKSPDKAHLNLHINSLELGDSAVYFCASSQVSGKRGYTFGSGTRLTVV.

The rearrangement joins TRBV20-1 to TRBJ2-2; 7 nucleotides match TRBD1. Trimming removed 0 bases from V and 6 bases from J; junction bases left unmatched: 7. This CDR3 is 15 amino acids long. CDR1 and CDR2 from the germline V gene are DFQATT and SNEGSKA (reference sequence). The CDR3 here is CSARDWAQGAGELFF. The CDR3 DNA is TGCAGTGCTAGAGATTGGGCCCAGGGGGCCGGGGAGCTGTTTTTT.

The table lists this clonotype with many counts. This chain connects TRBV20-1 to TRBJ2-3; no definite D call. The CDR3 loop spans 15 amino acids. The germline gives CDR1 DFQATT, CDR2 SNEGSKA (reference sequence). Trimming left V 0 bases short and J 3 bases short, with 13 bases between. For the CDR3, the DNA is TGCAGTGCTAGAGATGATAACAGATGGACAGATACGCAGTATTTT. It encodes CSARDDNRWTDTQYF.

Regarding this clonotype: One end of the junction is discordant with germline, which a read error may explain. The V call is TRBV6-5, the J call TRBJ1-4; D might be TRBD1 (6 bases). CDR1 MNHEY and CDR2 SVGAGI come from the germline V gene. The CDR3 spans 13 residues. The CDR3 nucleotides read TGTGTCAGCAGTCCGTCGGGAGGGGGGAAACTGTTTTTT. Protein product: CVSSPSGGGKLFF.

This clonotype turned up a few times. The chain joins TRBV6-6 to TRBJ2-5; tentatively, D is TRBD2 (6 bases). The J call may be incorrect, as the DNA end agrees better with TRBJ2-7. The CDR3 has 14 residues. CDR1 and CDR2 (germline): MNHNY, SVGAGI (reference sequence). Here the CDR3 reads CASSGSGGYYEQYF. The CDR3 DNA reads TGTGCCAGCAGTGGATCCGGGGGATACTACGAGCAGTACTTC.

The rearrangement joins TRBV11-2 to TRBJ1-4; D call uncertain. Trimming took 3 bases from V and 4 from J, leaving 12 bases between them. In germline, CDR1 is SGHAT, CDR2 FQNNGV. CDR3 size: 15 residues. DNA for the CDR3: TGTGCCAGCAGCTTGACGACATCTAATAATGAAAAACTGTTTTTT. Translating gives CASSLTTSNNEKLFF.

Here the CDR3 DNA reads TGCGCCAGCAGCACCGGGGCAACCAATCAGCCCCAGCATTTT. The encoded protein is CASSTGATNQPQHF. The rearrangement links TRBV5-1 to TRBJ1-5; weak D call: TRBD1 (5 bases). Trimming took 4 bases from V and 3 from J, leaving 11 bases between them. The germline gives CDR1 SGHRS, CDR2 YFSETQ. There are 14 residues in the CDR3.

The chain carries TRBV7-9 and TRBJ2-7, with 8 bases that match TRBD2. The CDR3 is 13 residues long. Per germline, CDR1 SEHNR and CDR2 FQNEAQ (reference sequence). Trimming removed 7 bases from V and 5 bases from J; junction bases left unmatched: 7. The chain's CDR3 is CASIGTSRHEQYF. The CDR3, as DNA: TGTGCCAGCATAGGGACTAGTAGGCACGAGCAGTACTTC.

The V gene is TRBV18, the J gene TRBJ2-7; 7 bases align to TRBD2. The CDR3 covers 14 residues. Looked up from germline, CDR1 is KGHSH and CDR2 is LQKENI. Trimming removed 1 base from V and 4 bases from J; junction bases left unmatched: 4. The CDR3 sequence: CASSPREGRYEQYF. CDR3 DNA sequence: TGTGCCAGCTCACCACGGGAGGGGAGGTACGAGCAGTACTTC.

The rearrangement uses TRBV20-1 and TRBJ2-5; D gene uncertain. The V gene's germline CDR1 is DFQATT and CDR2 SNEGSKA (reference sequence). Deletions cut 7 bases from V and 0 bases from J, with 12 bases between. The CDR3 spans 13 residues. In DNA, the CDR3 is TGCAGTGGTTGGGTGACCTACCAAGAGACCCAGTACTTC. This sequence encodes CSGWVTYQETQYF.

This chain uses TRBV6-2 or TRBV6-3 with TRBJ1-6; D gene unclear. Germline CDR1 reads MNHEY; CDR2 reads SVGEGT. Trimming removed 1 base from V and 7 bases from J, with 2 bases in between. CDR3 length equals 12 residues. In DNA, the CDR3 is TGTGCCAGCAGTTACTACAATTCACCCCTCCACTTT. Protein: CASSYYNSPLHF.

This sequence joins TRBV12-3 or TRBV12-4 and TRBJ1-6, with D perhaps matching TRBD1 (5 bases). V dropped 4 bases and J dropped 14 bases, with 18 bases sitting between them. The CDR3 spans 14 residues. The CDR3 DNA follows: TGTGCCAGCAGTTCCCCGTCCGGGGGACGCACCCTCCACTTT. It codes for CASSSPSGGRTLHF.

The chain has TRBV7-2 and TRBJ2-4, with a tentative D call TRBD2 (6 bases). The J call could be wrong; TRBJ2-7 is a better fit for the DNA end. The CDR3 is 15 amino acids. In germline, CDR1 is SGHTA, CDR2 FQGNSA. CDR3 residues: CASSETLGRRYEQYF. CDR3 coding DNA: TGTGCCAGCAGCGAAACCCTCGGGAGACGCTACGAGCAGTACTTC.

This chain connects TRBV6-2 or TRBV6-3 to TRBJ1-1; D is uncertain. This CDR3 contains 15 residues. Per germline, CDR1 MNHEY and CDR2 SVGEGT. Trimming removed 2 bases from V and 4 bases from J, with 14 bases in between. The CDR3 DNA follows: TGTGCCAGCAGTTACCCAAAAGGGTGGGGCACTGAAGCTTTCTTT. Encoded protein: CASSYPKGWGTEAFF.

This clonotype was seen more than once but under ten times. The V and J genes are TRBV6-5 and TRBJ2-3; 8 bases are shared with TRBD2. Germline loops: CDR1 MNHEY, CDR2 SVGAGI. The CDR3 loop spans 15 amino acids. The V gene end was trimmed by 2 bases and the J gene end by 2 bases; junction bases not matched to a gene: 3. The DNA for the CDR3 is TGTGCCAGCAGTTACACTAGCGGAGTCACAGATACGCAGTATTTT. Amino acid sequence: CASSYTSGVTDTQYF.

CDR3 loop: CASSAVNSGAYKAGYTF. CDR3 nucleotide sequence: TGTGCCAGCAGCGCCGTAAATTCAGGGGCCTATAAGGCTGGCTACACCTTC. The chain combines TRBV7-9 with TRBJ1-2; possible D gene TRBD1, 6 bases. This CDR3 region has 17 residues. V lost 5 bases to trimming and J lost 7 bases, with 26 bases between them. CDR1 is SEHNR, CDR2 FQNEAQ, per germline (reference sequence).

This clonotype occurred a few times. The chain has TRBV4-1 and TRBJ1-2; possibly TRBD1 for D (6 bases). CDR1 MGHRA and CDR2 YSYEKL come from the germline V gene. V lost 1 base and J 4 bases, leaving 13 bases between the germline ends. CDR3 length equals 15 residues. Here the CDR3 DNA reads TGCGCCAGCAGCCAAGGAACAGGGAGCAGCTATGGCTACACCTTC. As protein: CASSQGTGSSYGYTF.

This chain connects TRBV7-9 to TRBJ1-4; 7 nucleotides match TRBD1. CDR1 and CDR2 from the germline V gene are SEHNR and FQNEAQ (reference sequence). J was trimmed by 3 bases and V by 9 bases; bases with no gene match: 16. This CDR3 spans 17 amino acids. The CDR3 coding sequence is TGTGCCAGTAGCCGCCTCCCTGGGGGACAGCCTAATGAAAAACTGTTTTTT. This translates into CASSRLPGGQPNEKLFF.

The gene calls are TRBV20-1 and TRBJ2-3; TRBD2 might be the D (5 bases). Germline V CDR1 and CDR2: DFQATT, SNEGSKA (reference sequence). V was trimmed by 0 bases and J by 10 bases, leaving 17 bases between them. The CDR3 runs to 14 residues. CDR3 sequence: CSAREGSKRDAQYF. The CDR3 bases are TGCAGTGCTAGAGAAGGTTCTAAACGGGATGCGCAGTATTTT.

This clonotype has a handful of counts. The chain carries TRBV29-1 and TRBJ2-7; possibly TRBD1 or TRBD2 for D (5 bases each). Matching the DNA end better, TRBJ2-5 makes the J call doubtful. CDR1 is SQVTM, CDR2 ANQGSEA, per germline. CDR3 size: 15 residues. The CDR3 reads CSVRPPRGADWTQYF. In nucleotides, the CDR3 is TGCAGCGTTAGGCCCCCTCGAGGGGCGGATTGGACCCAGTACTTC.

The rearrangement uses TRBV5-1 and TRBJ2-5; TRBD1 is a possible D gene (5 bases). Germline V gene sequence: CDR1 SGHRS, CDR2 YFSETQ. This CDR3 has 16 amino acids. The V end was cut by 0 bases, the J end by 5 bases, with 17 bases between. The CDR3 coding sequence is TGCGCCAGCAGCTTGGGATTGAGTGGGGCGCTGGAGACCCAGTACTTC. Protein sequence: CASSLGLSGALETQYF.

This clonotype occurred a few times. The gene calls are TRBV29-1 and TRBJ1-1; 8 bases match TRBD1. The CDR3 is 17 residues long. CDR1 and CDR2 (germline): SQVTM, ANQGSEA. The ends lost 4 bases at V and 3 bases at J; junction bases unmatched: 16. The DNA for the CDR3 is TGCAGCGTTGTGGGGGTCCCGGGACAGGTTCGGGACACTGAAGCTTTCTTT. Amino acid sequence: CSVVGVPGQVRDTEAFF.